This T cell receptor beta chain stems from a study of cytomegalovirus exposure and HLA in healthy donors. Study results and caveats: Presence/absence analyses treated sequencing depth as roughly uniform across donors. In a later analysis, common viral pathogens appeared linked to several of the most significant clusters. Data from an earlier analysis indicated that most TCR beta V segments were productive either about 87% or about 30% of the time.

Healthy bone marrow donors supplied every sample. Trimming removed 0 bases at V and 5 bases at J, with 8 bases between. CDR1 SGHNT and CDR2 YYREEE come from the germline V gene (reference sequence). The CDR3 runs 13 residues. In regard to this clone: What it recognizes is unknown. The same CDR3 is also encoded by other DNA sequences in this sample.

Use of 60 Vbeta and 13 Jbeta primers characterized the PCR. Using immunoSEQ multiplex PCR, the repertoire was profiled, and TCRdb retains in-frame clones only, with some absent. The sample has over 150,000 clones, around 86% seen once; the top ten hold 5.5% to 7.5%. The sequencing sample was made of PBMCs. This sequence originates from a woman in her fifties or sixties in good health and CMV-seropositive. The chain carries TRBV5-4 and TRBJ2-5; D unresolved. As DNA, the CDR3 is TGTGCCAGCAGCTTGGCCTCGAGGGAGACCCAGTACTTC. Translation: CASSLASRETQYF.